This T cell receptor (beta chain) was recovered during a study of cytomegalovirus exposure and HLA in healthy donors. Findings and limits, study-wide: A later analysis reportedly identified an Asian-associated ancestry cluster as carrying fewer N-insertions than the approximately 670-donor mean.

When sampled, the donors appeared nominally healthy, though they likely had unrecorded immune exposures. The PCR ran on 60 Vbeta and 13 Jbeta primers. Sequencing used immunoSEQ multiplex PCR; TCRdb keeps in-frame clones, though not all of them. This sample's clone table lists 200,000 or so clones. The germline V gene has CDR1 MNHNS and CDR2 SASEGT. V was pared by 8 bases and J by 8 bases, with 15 bases between. This CDR3 is built from 13 residues. Details on this clone: What it binds is not known.

The sample consisted of PBMCs. The chain uses TRBV6-1 and TRBJ1-4; TRBD1 might be the D (5 bases). The clonotype originates from a girl aged 2-10 years in good health and CMV-seropositive. CDR3 residues: CASGGLGGEKLFF. The CDR3 region has the DNA TGTGCCAGCGGGGGTCTGGGAGGGGAAAAACTGTTTTTT.